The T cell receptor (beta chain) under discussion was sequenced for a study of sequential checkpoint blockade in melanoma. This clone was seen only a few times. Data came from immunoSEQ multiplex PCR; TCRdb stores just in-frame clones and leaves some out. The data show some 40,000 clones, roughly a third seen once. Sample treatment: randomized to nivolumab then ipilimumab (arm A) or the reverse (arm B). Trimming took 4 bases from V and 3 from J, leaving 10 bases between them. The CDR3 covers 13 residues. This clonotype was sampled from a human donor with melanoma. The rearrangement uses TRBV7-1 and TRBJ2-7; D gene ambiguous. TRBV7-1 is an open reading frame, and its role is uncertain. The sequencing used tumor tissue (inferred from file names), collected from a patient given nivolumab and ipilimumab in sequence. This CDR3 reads CASSLTDLYEQYF. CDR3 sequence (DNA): TGTGCCAGCAGCTTAACCGACCTCTACGAGCAGTACTTC.